This record concerns one T cell receptor beta chain sequence. The antigen it binds to is not known. No much larger clone is present one base from it, and per-base qualities are unavailable. Between the V and J ends, shortened by 0 bases and 4 bases respectively, the junction contains 10 bases. Including cysteine and phenylalanine, the CDR3 has 16 amino acids. This entry keeps only the CDR3 DNA: 48 bases, framed from base 1. The germline V gene gives CDR1 as LGHNA and CDR2 as YNFKEQ. To demonstrate the VDJtools post-analysis software, the study profiled TCR beta repertoires from the peripheral blood of under 15 young patients with multiple sclerosis. The multiple sclerosis patients were children and adolescents ranging in age from roughly 6 to 15 years. This record comes from a study of post-analysis software for immune sequencing data (dated by TCRdb to between 2015 and 2016). As for the study more broadly: Relapsing-remitting, secondary progressive and progressive-relapsing multiple sclerosis were recorded as disease courses, and subtype annotation was lacking for some patients. The patient repertoires were set against approximately 10 previously published healthy control repertoires from donors whose ages ranged from about 6 to 25 years. A subset of samples was prepared in parallel using single-end sample barcoding, then pooled and co-amplified after Illumina adapter ligation.

The paper's findings and limits, for the study overall: Four to six TRBV segments, including TRBV5-6, TRBV5-1 and TRBV20-1, were significantly more frequent in patients than controls. Compared with controls, multiple sclerosis patients had significantly lower normalized Chao1 diversity, a finding suggesting substantial peripheral T-cell clonal expansion. The control group was slightly older than the multiple sclerosis patient group. Direct clustering with F measure showed strong co-clustering of samples prepared in the same batch, prompting a batch-effect correction.

The library relied on PCR. For sequencing, an Illumina HiSeq 2500 was employed. To reduce PCR and sequencing biases, unique molecular identifiers were incorporated into the TCR beta cDNA libraries. Every 1 to 10 million input T cells yielded approximately 500,000 cDNA molecules, meaning each molecule approximated one T cell. The same protocol used for the earlier healthy control dataset was applied to prepare and sequence the patient libraries. Within a given batch, samples were prepared together, multiplexed and sequenced on the same HiSeq lane. Processing in the source paper ran as follows. MIGEC handled the raw barcoded reads, throwing out single-read molecular identifier groups before consensus assembly and CDR3 extraction. Clonotype tables were post-analysed with VDJtools, and diversity was normalized by down-sampling all datasets to the smallest sample size. To correct batch-related cross-sample contamination, repertoire overlap clustering matched CDR3 amino acid sequences but not nucleotide sequences. TCRdb reanalyzed the raw reads on its own, using fastp at Q25 for trimming and MiXCR for clone calling, and kept in-frame beta chains. Rows merge per CDR3 protein into single entries with the most common DNA and genes. The V and J calls reflect TCRdb's pipeline rather than the authors' work. This sample comprises approximately 250,000 distinct CDR3 sequences, 30% to 45% of them detected only once. Of the sample, around 5% falls within the top ten clones.

Recombination connected TRBV4-2 to TRBJ2-6; TRBD2 is perhaps the D gene, given 5 matching bases. The origin of this receptor is a girl between 5 and 17 years old with multiple sclerosis. The source material was blood. The base sequence is TGTGCCAGCAGCCAAGAATCGGGATCCGGGGCCAACGTCCTGACTTTC. Its product reads: CASSQESGSGANVLTF.